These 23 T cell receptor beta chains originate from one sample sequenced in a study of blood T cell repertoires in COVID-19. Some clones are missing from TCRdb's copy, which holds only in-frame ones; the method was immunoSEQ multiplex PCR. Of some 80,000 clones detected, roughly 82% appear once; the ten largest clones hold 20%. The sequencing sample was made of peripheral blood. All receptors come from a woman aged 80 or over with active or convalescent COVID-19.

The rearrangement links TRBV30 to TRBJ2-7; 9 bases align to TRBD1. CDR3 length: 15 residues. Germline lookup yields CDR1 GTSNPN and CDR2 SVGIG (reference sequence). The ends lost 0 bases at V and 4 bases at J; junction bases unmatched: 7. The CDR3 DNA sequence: TGTGCCTGGAGTGTACCAGGACAGGGGCCTTACGAGCAGTACTTC. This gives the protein CAWSVPGQGPYEQYF.

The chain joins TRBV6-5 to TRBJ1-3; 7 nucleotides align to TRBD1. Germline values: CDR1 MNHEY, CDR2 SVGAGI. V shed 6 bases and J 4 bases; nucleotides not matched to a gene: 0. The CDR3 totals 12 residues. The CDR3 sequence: CASRDRGNTIYF. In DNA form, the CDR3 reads TGTGCCAGCAGGGACAGGGGAAACACCATATATTTT.

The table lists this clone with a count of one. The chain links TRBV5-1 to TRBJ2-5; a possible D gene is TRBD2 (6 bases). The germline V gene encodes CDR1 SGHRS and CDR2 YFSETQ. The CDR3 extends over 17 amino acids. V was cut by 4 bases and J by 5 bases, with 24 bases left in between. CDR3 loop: CASSPLVRGAYLETQYF. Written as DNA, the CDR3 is TGCGCCAGCAGCCCCCTCGTCCGCGGGGCCTACCTGGAGACCCAGTACTTC.

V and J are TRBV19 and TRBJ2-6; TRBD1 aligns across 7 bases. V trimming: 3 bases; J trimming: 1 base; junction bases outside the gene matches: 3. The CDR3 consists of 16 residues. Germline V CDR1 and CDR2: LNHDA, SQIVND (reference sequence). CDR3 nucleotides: TGTGCCAGTAGTATCGGGACAGCGTCTGGGGCCAACGTCCTGACTTTC. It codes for CASSIGTASGANVLTF.

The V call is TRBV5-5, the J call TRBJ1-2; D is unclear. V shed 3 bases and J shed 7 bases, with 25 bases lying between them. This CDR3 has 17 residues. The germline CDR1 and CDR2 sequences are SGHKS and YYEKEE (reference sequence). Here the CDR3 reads CASSSPTLQPAPGGYTF. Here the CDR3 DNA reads TGTGCCAGCAGCTCCCCTACCCTGCAGCCTGCACCGGGTGGCTACACCTTC.

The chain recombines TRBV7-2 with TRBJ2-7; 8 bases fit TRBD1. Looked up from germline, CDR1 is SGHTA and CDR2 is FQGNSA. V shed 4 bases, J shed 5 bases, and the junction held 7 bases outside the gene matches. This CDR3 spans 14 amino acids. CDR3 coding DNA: TGTGCCAGCAGCTCGAACAGGGGGTCCCACGAGCAGTACTTC. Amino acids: CASSSNRGSHEQYF.

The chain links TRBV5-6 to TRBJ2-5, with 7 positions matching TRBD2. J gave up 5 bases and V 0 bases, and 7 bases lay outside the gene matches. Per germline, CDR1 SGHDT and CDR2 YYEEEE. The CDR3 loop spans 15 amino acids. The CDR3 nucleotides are TGTGCCAGCAGCTTGGGGAGCGGGGCCCGGGAGACCCAGTACTTC. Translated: CASSLGSGARETQYF.

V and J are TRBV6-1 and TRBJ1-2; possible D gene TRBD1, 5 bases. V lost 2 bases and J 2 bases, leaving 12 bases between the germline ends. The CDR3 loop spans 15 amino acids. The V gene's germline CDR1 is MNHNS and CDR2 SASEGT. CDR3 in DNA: TGTGCCAGCAGTGAATCTCTGGGGCGGAACTATGGCTACACCTTC. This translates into CASSESLGRNYGYTF.

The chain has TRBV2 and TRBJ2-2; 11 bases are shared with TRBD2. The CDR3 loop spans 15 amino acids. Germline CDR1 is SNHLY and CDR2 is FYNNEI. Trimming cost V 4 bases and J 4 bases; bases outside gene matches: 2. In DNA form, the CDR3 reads TGTGCCAGCAGTGTTAGCGGGGGGGCCACCGGGGAGCTGTTTTTT. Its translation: CASSVSGGATGELFF.

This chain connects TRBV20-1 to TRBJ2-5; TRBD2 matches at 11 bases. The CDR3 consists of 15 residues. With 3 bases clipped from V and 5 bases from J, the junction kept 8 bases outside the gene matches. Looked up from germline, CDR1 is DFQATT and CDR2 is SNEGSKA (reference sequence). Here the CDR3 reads CSASNLAGGAETQYF. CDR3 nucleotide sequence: TGCAGTGCTAGTAATCTAGCGGGGGGAGCGGAGACCCAGTACTTC.

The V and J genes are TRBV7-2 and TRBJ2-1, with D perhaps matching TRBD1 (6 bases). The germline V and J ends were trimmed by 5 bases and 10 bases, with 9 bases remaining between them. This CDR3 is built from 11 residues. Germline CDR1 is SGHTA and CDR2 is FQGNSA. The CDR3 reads CASSPDREQFF. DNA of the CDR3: TGTGCCAGCAGCCCCGACAGGGAGCAGTTCTTC.

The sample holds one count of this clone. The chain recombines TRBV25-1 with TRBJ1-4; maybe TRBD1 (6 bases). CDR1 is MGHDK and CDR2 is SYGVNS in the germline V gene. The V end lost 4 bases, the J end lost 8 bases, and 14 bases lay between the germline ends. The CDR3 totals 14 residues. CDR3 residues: CASSGAGEGEKLFF. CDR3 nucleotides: TGTGCCAGCAGTGGCGCAGGGGAGGGCGAAAAACTGTTTTTT.

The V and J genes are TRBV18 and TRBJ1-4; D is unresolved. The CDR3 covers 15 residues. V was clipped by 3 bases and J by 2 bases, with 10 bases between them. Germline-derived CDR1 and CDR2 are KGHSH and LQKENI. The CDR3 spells CASSPGRTTNEKLFF. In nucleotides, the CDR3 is TGTGCCAGCTCACCCGGACGGACTACTAATGAAAAACTGTTTTTT. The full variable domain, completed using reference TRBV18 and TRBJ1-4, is NAGVMQNPRHLVRRRGQEARLRCSPMKGHSHVYWYRQLPEEGLKFMVYLQKENIIDESGMPKERFSAEFPKEGPSILRIQQVVRGDSAAYFCASSPGRTTNEKLFFGSGTQLSVL.

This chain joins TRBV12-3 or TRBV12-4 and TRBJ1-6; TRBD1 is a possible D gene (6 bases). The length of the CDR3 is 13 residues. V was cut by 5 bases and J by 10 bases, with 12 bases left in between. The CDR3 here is CASSPNRVSPLHF. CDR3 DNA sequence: TGTGCCAGCAGTCCTAACAGGGTCTCACCCCTCCACTTT.

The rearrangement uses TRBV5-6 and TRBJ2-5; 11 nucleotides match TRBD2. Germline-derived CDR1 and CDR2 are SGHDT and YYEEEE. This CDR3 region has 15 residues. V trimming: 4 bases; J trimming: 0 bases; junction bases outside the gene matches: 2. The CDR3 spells CASSVAGGYQETQYF. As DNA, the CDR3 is TGTGCCAGCAGCGTAGCGGGGGGGTACCAAGAGACCCAGTACTTC.

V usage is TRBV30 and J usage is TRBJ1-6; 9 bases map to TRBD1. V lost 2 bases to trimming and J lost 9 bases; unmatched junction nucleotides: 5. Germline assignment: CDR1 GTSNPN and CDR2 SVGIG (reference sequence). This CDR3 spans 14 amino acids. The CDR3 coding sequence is TGTGCCTGGAGTAAGGGACAGGGTGTTTCACCCCTCCACTTT. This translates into CAWSKGQGVSPLHF.

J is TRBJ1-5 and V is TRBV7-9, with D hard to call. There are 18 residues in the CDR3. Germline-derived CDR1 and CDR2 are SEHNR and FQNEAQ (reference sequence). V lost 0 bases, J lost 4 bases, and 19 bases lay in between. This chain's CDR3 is CASSLATPGRRPNQPQHF. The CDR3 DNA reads TGTGCCAGCAGCTTAGCGACACCCGGACGGAGGCCGAATCAGCCCCAGCATTTT.

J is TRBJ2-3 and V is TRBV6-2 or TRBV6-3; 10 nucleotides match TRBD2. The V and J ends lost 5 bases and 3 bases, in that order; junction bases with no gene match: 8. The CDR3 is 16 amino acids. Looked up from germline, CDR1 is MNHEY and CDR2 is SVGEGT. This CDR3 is CASSPPGSGGTDTQYF. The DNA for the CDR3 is TGTGCCAGCAGTCCGCCTGGTAGCGGGGGGACAGATACGCAGTATTTT.

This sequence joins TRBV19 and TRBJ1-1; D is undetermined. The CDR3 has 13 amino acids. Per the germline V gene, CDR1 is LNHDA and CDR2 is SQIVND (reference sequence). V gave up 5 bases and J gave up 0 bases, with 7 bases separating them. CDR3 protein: CASSFSLNTEAFF. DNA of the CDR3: TGTGCCAGTAGTTTTAGCCTGAACACTGAAGCTTTCTTT.

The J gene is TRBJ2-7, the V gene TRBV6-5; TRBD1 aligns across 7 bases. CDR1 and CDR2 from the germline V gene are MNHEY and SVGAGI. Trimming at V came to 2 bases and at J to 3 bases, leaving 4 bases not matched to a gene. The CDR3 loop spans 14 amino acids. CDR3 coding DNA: TGTGCCAGCAGTTACCAGGGGGAGCTCTACGAGCAGTACTTC. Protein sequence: CASSYQGELYEQYF.

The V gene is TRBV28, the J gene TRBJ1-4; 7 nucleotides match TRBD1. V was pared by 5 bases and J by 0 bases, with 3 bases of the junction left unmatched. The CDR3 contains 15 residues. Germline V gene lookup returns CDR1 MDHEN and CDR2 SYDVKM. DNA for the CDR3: TGTGCCAGCAGTGATCAGGGGGCAACTAATGAAAAACTGTTTTTT. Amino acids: CASSDQGATNEKLFF.

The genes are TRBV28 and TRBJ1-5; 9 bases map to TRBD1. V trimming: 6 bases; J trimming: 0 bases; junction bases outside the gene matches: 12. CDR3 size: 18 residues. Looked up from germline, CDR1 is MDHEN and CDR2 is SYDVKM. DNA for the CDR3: TGTGCCAGCAGATTGCCGGGACAGGGCCTTTATAGCAATCAGCCCCAGCATTTT. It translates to CASRLPGQGLYSNQPQHF.

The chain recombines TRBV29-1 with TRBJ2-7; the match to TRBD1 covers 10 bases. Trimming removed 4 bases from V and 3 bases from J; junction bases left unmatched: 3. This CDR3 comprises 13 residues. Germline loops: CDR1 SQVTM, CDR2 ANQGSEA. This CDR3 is CSVGGQGHYEQYF. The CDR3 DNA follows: TGCAGCGTTGGGGGACAGGGGCACTACGAGCAGTACTTC.